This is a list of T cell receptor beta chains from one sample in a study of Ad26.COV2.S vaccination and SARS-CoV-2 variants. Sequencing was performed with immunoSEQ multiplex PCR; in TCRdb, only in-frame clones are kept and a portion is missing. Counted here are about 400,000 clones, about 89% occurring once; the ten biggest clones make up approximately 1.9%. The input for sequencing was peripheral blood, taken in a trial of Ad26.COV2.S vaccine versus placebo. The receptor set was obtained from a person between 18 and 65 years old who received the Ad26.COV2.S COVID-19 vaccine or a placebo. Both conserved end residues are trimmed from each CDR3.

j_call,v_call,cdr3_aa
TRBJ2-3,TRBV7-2,ASSLPRGPGTDTQY
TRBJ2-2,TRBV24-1,ATSDFPGRNTGELF
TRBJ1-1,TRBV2,ASRRLTGGNTEAF
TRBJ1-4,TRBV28,ASSLSREKLF
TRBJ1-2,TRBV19,ASSTGQGMNGYT
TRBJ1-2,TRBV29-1,SAGTVKHGYT
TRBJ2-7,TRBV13,ASSRTGVSYEQY
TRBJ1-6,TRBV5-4,ASSFQNSPLH
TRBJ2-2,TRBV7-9,ASSLPSTGELF
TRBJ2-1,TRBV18,ASSLRDRVVNEQF
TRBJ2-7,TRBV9,ASSAGEPDWTYEQY
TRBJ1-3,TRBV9,ASSVGPAGSGNTIY
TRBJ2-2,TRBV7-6,ASSLASVEGELF
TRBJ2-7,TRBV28,ASIKAWGAYEQY
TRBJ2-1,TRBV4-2,ASSQDLTSGSHEQF
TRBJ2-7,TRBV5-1,ASSEGDEQY
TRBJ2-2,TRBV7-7,ASSPERDGLF
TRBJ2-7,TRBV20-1,SARSAYEQY
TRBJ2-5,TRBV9,ASSVDGRADGTQY
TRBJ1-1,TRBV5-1,ASSWTGENTEAF
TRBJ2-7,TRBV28,ASSLSGSIYEQY
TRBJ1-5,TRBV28,ASSTSNQPQH
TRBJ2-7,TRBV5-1,ASADTAYEQY
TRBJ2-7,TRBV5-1,ASSLGHGSYEQY
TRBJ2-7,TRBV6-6,ASRGLAGEAQY
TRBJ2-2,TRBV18,ASSPLNTMGELF
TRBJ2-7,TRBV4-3,ASSQDAYEQY
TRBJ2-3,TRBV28,ATQRRGSTDTQY
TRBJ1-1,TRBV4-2,ASSQDRGEAF
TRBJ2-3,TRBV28,ASRSSGTPHYTQY
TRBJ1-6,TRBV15,ATSRTGGSPLH
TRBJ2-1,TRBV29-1,SVSTSGQGNEQF
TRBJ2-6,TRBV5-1,ASSLDAGANVLT
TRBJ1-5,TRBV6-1,ASSDGEYQPQH
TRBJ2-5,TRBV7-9,ASTKGRETQY
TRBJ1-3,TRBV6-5,ASSPGTGGGNTIY
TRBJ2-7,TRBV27,ASSPFESSYEQY
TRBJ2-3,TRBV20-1,SASPSGRRLDTQY
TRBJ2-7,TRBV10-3,AISPGPPPCEQY
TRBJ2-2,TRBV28,ASRDTNTGELF
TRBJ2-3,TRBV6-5,ASQFDRTDTQY
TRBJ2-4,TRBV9,ASSPPSGEAKNIQY
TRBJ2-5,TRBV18,ASSPPSSWQETQY
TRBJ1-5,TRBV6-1,ASSDRGNQPQH
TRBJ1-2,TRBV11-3,ASSLPGEYGYT
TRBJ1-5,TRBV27,ASSLRGGSGNQPQH
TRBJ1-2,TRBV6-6,AVHREDYGYT
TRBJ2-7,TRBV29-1,SVAVAGSGEQY
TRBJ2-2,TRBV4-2,ASSQDSEGWELF
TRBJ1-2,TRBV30,ASHSSGWGYT
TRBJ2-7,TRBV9,ASSVVAGDPYEQY
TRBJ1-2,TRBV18,ASSRDRGDGYT
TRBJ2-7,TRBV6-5,ASRTGEGYEQY
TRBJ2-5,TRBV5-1,ASSYHRTQETQY
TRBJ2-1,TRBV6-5,ASRRQDNEQF
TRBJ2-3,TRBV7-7,ASSLGPAGTVDTQY
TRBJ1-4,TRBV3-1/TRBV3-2,ASSHDRGRVNEKLF
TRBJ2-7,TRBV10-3,AISGGDRRNEQY
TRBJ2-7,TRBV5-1,ASSAGQGVAHRREQY